The entry that follows covers one T cell receptor (beta chain) sequence. The antigen it recognizes is unknown. No much larger clone exists at a distance of one base, and base qualities are not known. This specimen comes from a study of cytomegalovirus exposure and HLA in healthy donors (dated by TCRdb to 2016 to 2017). For the wider study: According to an earlier analysis of a few hundred of the donors, about 179 million T cells yielded roughly 110 million unique TCR beta sequences and around 300 Gb of sequence data. Approximately 300 gigabases of sequencing data and approximately 80 million unique TCR sequences were included in an early release covering roughly 600 HLA-typed donors. Of the roughly 400 genotyped donors, less than 85% were placed in the genetic ancestry cluster associated with self-reported Caucasian donors. The study aimed to test whether cataloging public T cell receptors could reveal signatures of past pathogen exposure. The T cell repertoires of 666 subjects were profiled by immunosequencing and related to cytomegalovirus serostatus. In addition to the first cohort of about 650 subjects, a separate validation cohort of 120 different subjects was used. To predict cytomegalovirus infection status, the study brought together high-throughput TCR immunosequencing, statistical association of individual TCRs with disease status, and machine learning. A later analysis re-analyzed previously published TCR beta repertoires from 666 donors and added high-resolution HLA genotyping to study TCR occurrence patterns. Rather than drawing on any new phenotypic data, the later analysis identified candidate immune exposures from TCR beta sequences and the way those sequences occurred across donors. To decide whether each TCR beta V gene segment behaved as functional or pseudogenic, an earlier analysis of over 500 of the donors relied on high-throughput TCR beta sequencing. Donor age, sex, ethnicity and CMV serostatus were compiled together with the repertoire data. Genome-wide SNP genotypes for about 55% of the 666 donors were used in a later genetic analysis, which treated that subset as a discovery cohort. All discovery cohort repertoires had been generated using a single sequencing platform. Both class I and class II loci were covered by HLA typing, at four-digit resolution. The number of donors typed differed by locus, with roughly 629-640 for A, B, C, DRB1 and DQB1, roughly 550 for DQA1, over 600 for DPA1, and approximately 470 for DPB1. Four or five DR-DQ haplotypes were handled as single units for association and clustering because linkage in the cohort was strong. Among around 400 genotyped donors of the cohort, an average of roughly 230,000 unique TCR beta nucleotide sequences was sequenced per donor, of which approximately 19% were non-productive. On the study overall, not on this receptor specifically: In a later analysis, HLA-associated TCR beta chains showed more clonal expansion and lower generation probabilities than non-associated chains that were equally common. Cytomegalovirus status was reported to be diagnosed by the classifier with high specificity and sensitivity in both the original and validation cohorts. Most TCR sequences were seen in very few donors, while some public TCRs were found in many individuals. Because HLA typing was missing for some donors at each locus, association tests included only the typed subset. A later analysis found that most CMV-associated TCR beta chains appeared HLA-restricted, with HLA associations seemingly driven largely by CMV exposure. A further reported finding was that TCR beta sequences accurately predicted the HLA-A and HLA-B alleles for most subjects in the first cohort. According to a later genetic analysis, donors in an Asian-associated ancestry cluster had fewer N-insertions in productive TCRs than the roughly 670-donor mean. Broadly in line with IMGT annotations, most TCR beta V segments showed up in productive rearrangements about 90% or about 30% of the time in an earlier analysis of around 600 of the donors. A later analysis reported that several top co-occurrence clusters appeared linked to parvovirus B19, influenza, CMV and Epstein-Barr virus. Immune exposure information for the cohort was limited to CMV serostatus. A cluster of highly shared sequence variants was judged likely to be a technical artifact of the sequencing pipeline. The study gave a list of about 150 TCR beta chains associated with cytomegalovirus. According to the authors, the approach could potentially be generalized to other disease states and immunological phenotypes. At a false discovery rate of 0.05, a later analysis linked roughly 17,000 TCR beta sequences to specific HLA alleles. Because counts were too low, seventeen rarely observed V segments, including chromosome 9 orphons, were excluded from the earlier analysis of roughly 580 of the donors. V-gene and J-gene trimming of TCR beta chains was associated with a missense DCLRE1C variant in a later genetic analysis, and the association was replicated in an independent cohort. In a later analysis, TCR association rates were found to vary across HLA loci, with the most associated TCRs seen for DRB1 alleles and the fewest for HLA-C alleles. Presence/absence analyses assumed roughly uniform sequencing depth across donors, an assumption that may not hold. The 87-base-pair reads could not distinguish some IMGT-functional V segments, including TRBV6-2 and TRBV6-3, so those segments were excluded. Correlated functional status among segregating V segments might reflect linkage disequilibrium, but an unknown experimental factor could not be ruled out. The cohort was sequenced for TCR beta chains only, and without alpha or paired-chain data the features that could be detected were limited. Assigning TCR associations to individual alleles was difficult when HLA alleles, especially DR and DQ, strongly co-occurred. A few of the identified cytomegalovirus-associated TCR beta chains were confirmed in vitro to be specific for cytomegalovirus antigens.

The cohort comprised fewer than 750 healthy bone marrow donors. Cohort members were all nominally healthy when sampled, although unrecorded immune exposures were likely present. The donor tested CMV seronegative and was one of the 352 seronegative cohort members. A peripheral blood sample was collected from each donor, and TCR beta sequencing was performed on peripheral blood mononuclear cells. The Qiagen DNeasy Blood Extraction Kit was used to extract genomic DNA from the blood cell samples. Libraries were constructed by the immunoSEQ multiplex PCR assay. The multiplex PCR relied on a mix of 60 forward primers for TCR Vbeta segments and 13 reverse primers for TCR Jbeta segments. The CDR3 region of rearranged TCR beta genes was amplified from genomic DNA with a multiplex PCR assay. The Illumina HiSeq System was used to sequence the amplified TCR beta libraries as 87-base-pair reads. As for the original processing: In a later analysis, approximately 74 million unique TCR beta chains were counted across the approximately 640 repertoires, and around 11 million of these chains were shared by at least two donors. Raw reads were error-corrected and collapsed into unique sequences by a nearest-neighbor algorithm in which closely related sequences were merged to remove PCR and sequencing errors. V, D and J gene segments were assigned by aligning CDR3 sequences to IMGT reference sequences. For a sequence to be retained, at least a six-nucleotide match to both a V gene segment and a J gene segment was required. A rearrangement counted as productive if the CDR3 had no stop codons and remained in frame with V and J, and every other rearrangement counted as non-productive. Following IMGT convention, CDR3 was defined as the stretch from the second conserved V-encoded cysteine up to the conserved J-encoded phenylalanine. The earlier analysis of about 590 of the donors excluded sequences that lacked an unambiguous match to a single V gene segment. In an earlier analysis of 450 to 700 of the donors, V segments were called functional above 56.7% productive rearrangements and were called segregating when the between-donor standard deviation exceeded 5%. A statistical classification framework was built to diagnose cytomegalovirus status from the catalog of TCR beta chain sequences. V and J gene assignment, in a later analysis, came from comparing TCR nucleotide sequences with IMGT/GENE-DB human TR gene sequences. In a later analysis, CDR3 sequences and most-parsimonious VDJ recombination scenarios were assigned using the TCRdist pipeline. In a later analysis, each TCR beta chain was defined by its CDR3 amino acid sequence together with its V-gene family, and reads without a unique V-gene family were excluded. As a way to deal with suspected cross-contamination and a sequencing artifact, a later analysis dropped nearly 600 nucleotide sequences that were highly shared and had low generation probability. For each public chain, a later analysis derived a clonal expansion index from normalized ranks of inferred template counts within each repertoire. In a later analysis, generation probabilities were computed with a VDJ recombination model fitted to out-of-frame rearrangements, and the resulting probabilities were checked against IGoR. A later analysis scored TCR-TCR, TCR-HLA and TCR-CMV co-occurrence with hypergeometric tests, applying a repertoire-size bias correction to TCR pairs. To estimate false discovery rates, a later analysis permuted the HLA or CMV assignments 20 times. A later analysis grouped co-occurring TCRs with DBSCAN, adding TCRdist sequence similarity when clustering within HLA-allele-positive subsets. Co-occurrence clustering excluded repertoires with fewer than 30,000 or more than 120,000 public chains, plus five with anomalous nucleotide sharing. TCRdb holds this immuneACCESS table with in-frame rearrangements only. Some clones are missing; in checked studies, unresolved V genes explain under half, and the rest has no known cause. D and trimming were read from the DNA, whereas the V and J calls and clone size are those reported in that table. Present in this sample are around 130,000 clones, 80% of which were seen just once. The top ten clonotypes cover 4% of the sample.

Deletion took 1 base off V and 2 bases off J, with a span of 10 bases between the germline ends. CDR1 and CDR2 are drawn from the germline V gene: LGHNA, YSLEER. Reading from cysteine to phenylalanine, the CDR3 counts 15 amino acids. Solely the CDR3 DNA is kept, with 45 bases framed from the first base. The chain links TRBV4-3 with TRBJ2-3; possibly the D gene is TRBD1, per 6 matching bases. The clonotype originates from a woman aged 35 to 49 in good health and CMV-seronegative. The sequenced material came from PBMCs. The CDR3 in this case is CASSQGDRYTDTQYF. The sequence in DNA is TGCGCCAGCAGCCAAGGTGACAGGTACACAGATACGCAGTATTTT.